The clone carrying this T cell receptor beta chain was seen once. The antigen remains undetermined. Here immunoSEQ multiplex PCR was the method, and the copy in TCRdb shows in-frame clones only, minus some. The table records about 82,000 clones, 91% of them present only once. This entry belongs to a study of OX40 agonist ivuxolimab in advanced cancers. Study overall: All patients had ivuxolimab intravenously every 2 weeks at 0.01 to 10 mg/kg. The diagnoses of dose-escalation patients were hepatocellular carcinoma, melanoma, renal cell or head and neck cancer.

Whole-study findings and limits: CD8+ T cells averaged more expanded clones than CD4+.

The junction had 6 bases not matched to a gene; V was cut back by 3 bases and J by 4 bases. Germline CDR1 and CDR2: SGDLS and YYNGEE. The CDR3 consists of 15 residues. The TCR originated in an adult with an advanced solid tumor such as melanoma, head and neck, liver or kidney cancer. Sequencing was performed on CD4+ or CD8+ T cells sorted from blood, taken in a trial of the OX40 agonist ivuxolimab. The J gene is TRBJ1-5, the V gene TRBV9, with 8 bases lining up with TRBD1. As DNA, the CDR3 is TGTGCCAGCAGCGCCGGACAGGGAAGTAATCAGCCCCAGCATTTT. It encodes CASSAGQGSNQPQHF. The variable domain in full, completed from reference TRBV9 and TRBJ1-5, reads DSGVTQTPKHLITATGQRVTLRCSPRSGDLSVYWYQQSLDQGLQFLIQYYNGEERAKGNILERFSAQQFPDLHSELNLSSLELGDSALYFCASSAGQGSNQPQHFGDGTRLSIL.